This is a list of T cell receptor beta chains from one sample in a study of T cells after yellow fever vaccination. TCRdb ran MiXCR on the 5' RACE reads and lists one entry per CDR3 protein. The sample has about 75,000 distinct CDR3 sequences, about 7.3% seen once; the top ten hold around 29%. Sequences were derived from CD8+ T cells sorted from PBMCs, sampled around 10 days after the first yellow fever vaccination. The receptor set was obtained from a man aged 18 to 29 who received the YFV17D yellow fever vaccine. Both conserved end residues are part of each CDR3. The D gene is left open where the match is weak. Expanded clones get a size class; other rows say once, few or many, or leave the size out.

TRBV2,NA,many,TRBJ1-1,TGTGCCAGCCAGGGAATGAACACTGAAGCTTTCTTT,CASQGMNTEAFF
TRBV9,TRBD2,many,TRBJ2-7,TGTGCCAGCAGCGTAGAATGGAGCGGGAGCTCCTACGAGCAGTACTTC,CASSVEWSGSSYEQYF
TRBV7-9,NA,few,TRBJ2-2,TGTGCCAGTCTAACCGGGACACCGAACACCGGGGAGCTGTTTTTT,CASLTGTPNTGELFF
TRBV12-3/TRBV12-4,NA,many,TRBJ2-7,TGTGCCAGCAGTTCCCCCGGGACCTCCTACGAGCAGTACTTC,CASSSPGTSYEQYF
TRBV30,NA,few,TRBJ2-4,TGTGCCTGGAGGCCCCGGTGGACAGACGAAAACATTCAGTACTTC,CAWRPRWTDENIQYF
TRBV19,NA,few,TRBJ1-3,TGTGCCGGGCTCTCTGGAAACACCATATATTTT,CAGLSGNTIYF
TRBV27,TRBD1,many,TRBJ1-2,TGTGCCAGCAGTTCCGAGGGGGCAAGCTATGGCTACACCTTC,CASSSEGASYGYTF
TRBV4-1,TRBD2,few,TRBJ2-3,TGCGCCAGCAGCCCTCTAGCGGATACGGATACGCAGTATTTT,CASSPLADTDTQYF
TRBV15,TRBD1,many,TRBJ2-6,TGTGCCACCAGCAGCCGGACAGGGTCTCTCTCTGGGGCCAACGTCCTGACTTTC,CATSSRTGSLSGANVLTF
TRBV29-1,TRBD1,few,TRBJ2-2,TGCAGCGCCTGGACAGGGGAGGGCGGGGAGCTGTTTTTT,CSAWTGEGGELFF
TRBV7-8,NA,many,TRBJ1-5,TGTGCCAGCAGCTTAGATGGCAGTCAAAATCAGCCCCAGCATTTT,CASSLDGSQNQPQHF
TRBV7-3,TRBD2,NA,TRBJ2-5,TGTGCCAGCAGCTCCTGGCCTAGCGGGGGCCAAGAGACCCAGTACTTC,CASSSWPSGGQETQYF
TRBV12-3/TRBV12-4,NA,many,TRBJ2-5,TGTGCCAGCAGTCCGGGGGTACGGGAGACCCAGTACTTC,CASSPGVRETQYF
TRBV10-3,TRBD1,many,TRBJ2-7,TGTGCCATCAGTGCCGCGGGACAGGGAATTGGATACGAGCAGTACTTC,CAISAAGQGIGYEQYF
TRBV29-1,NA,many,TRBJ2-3,TGCAGCGTTGAAGCTGGGCGGGGGCAACCAGATACGCAGTATTTT,CSVEAGRGQPDTQYF
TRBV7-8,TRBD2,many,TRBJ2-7,TGTGCCAGCAGCTTACGGGCTAGCGGTACCTACGAGCAGTACTTC,CASSLRASGTYEQYF
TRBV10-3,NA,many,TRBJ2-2,TGTGCCATCGGAGAGGTCGCGAGATTGAACACCGGGGAGCTGTTTTTT,CAIGEVARLNTGELFF
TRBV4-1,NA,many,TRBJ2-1,TGCGCCAGCAGCCAAGTCAGGCGGTGGGATGAGCAGTTCTTC,CASSQVRRWDEQFF
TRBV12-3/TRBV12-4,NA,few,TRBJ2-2,TGTGCCAGCAGTTTAGAGGGCACCGGGGAGCTGTTTTTT,CASSLEGTGELFF
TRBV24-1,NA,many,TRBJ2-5,TGTGCCACCAGTGATACGGATTACCAAGAGACCCAGTACTTC,CATSDTDYQETQYF
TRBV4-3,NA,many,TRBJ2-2,TGCGCCAGCAGCCCGCGAGGGGGGGGGGCCATGACCGGGGAGCTGTTTTTT,CASSPRGGGAMTGELFF
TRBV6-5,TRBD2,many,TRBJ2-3,TGTGCCAGCAGTTACTCGGGGGGGGAGGCAGATACGCAGTATTTT,CASSYSGGEADTQYF